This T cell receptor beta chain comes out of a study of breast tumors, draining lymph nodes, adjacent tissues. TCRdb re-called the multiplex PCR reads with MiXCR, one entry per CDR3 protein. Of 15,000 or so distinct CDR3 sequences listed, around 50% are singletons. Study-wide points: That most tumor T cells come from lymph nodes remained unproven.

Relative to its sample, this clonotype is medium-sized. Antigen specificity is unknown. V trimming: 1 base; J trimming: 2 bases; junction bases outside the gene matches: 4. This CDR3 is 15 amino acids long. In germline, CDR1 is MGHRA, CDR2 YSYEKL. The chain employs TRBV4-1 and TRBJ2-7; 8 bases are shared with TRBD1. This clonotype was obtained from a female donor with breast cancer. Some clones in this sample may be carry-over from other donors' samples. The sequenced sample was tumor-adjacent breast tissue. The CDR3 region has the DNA TGCGCCAGCAGCCAAGGACAGGGGCAGACCTACGAGCAGTACTTC. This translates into CASSQGQGQTYEQYF.